These T cell receptor beta chains were read from a single sample in a study of blood T cells in healthy people across ages. MiXCR was run by TCRdb on the 5' RACE reads, yielding one entry per CDR3 protein. The sample includes about 780,000 distinct CDR3 sequences, more than 35% of them seen just once. The sample taken for sequencing was blood. These receptors all come from a man older than 75 in good health. The CDR3 runs from the conserved cysteine through the conserved F or W.

J gene: TRBJ2-7
V gene: TRBV13
CDR3 protein: CASSSRRGPTYEAQYF

J gene: TRBJ1-5
V gene: TRBV5-1
CDR3 protein: CASSFNPGQGNSNQPQHF

J gene: TRBJ2-7
V gene: TRBV9
CDR3 protein: CASSVRDGGHEQYF

J gene: TRBJ2-7
V gene: TRBV11-2
CDR3 protein: CASSLGFQGSEQYF

J gene: TRBJ2-3
V gene: TRBV29-1
CDR3 protein: CSVENPQGSGRRTDTQYF

J gene: TRBJ2-7
V gene: TRBV10-3
CDR3 protein: CAISRTSGGSINSYEQYF

J gene: TRBJ1-4
V gene: TRBV5-1
CDR3 protein: CASSLAGLGHEKLFF

J gene: TRBJ2-7
V gene: TRBV7-9
CDR3 protein: CASSPGYRSAYGQYF

J gene: TRBJ1-2
V gene: TRBV11-1
CDR3 protein: CASSDGSENPYTF

J gene: TRBJ2-7
V gene: TRBV5-1
CDR3 protein: CASNTPTAGGPNEQYF

J gene: .
V gene: TRBV7-2
CDR3 protein: CASSLEPLAGDRYNEQYF

J gene: TRBJ2-6
V gene: TRBV7-9
CDR3 protein: CASSLQGLAGANVLTF

J gene: TRBJ2-7
V gene: TRBV20-1
CDR3 protein: CSTRPPGQTSYEQYF

J gene: TRBJ2-1
V gene: TRBV13
CDR3 protein: CASSLLRSNPNEQFF

J gene: .
V gene: TRBV18
CDR3 protein: CASSLLPFEQYF

J gene: TRBJ2-3
V gene: TRBV20-1
CDR3 protein: CSADRARSGSTDTQYF

J gene: TRBJ2-1
V gene: TRBV5-1
CDR3 protein: CASSYAQLAGGFGEQFF